Reported below is one T cell receptor beta chain. This CDR3 region has 16 residues. CDR1 MNHNS and CDR2 SASEGT come from the germline V gene. Trimming pared 6 bases from V and 2 bases from J, leaving 17 bases between. This record belongs to a study of blood T cell repertoires in COVID-19. The wider study: Nucleic acid was either cDNA or gDNA, and it came from T cells, B-cell-depleted T cells, or PBMCs.

Generated by immunoSEQ multiplex PCR, the TCRdb table keeps only in-frame clones and is missing some. Here the sample spans around 200,000 clones, approximately 89% being singletons. The receptor's source is a woman between 18 and 29 years old who had recovered from COVID-19. The V gene is TRBV6-1, the J gene TRBJ1-5, with D possibly matching TRBD1 (5 bases). The sequenced material came from PBMCs or T cells enriched from blood (not recorded which). CDR3 residues: CASSESRGLGNQPQHF. The CDR3 bases are TGTGCCAGCAGCGAAAGTAGGGGATTGGGCAATCAGCCCCAGCATTTT.